This T cell receptor (beta chain) came from a study of metastatic and nonmetastatic thyroid tumors. Whole-study findings and limits: Significantly higher TCR beta diversity was reportedly seen in malignant thyroid tumors than benign nodules, in blood and tumor.

Thyroid surgery had not been preceded by any treatment in any patient. This CDR3 spans 13 amino acids. Per germline, CDR1 MNHNS and CDR2 SASEGT. TCRdb reanalyzed the PCR reads via MiXCR. The data show some 8,400 clones, more than 25% seen once. Only a few counts were recorded for this clone. The antigen remains undetermined. The junction and the germline gene differ at one end; a read error may be behind it. The V and J genes are TRBV6-1 and TRBJ2-3; D uncertain. The specimen sequenced was tumor tissue. The sequence came from a male donor with papillary thyroid cancer or a benign thyroid nodule (not recorded which). Some clones in this sample may be carry-over from other donors' samples. CDR3 in DNA: TGTGCCAGCAGCGAAGTTGTGGCATATACGCAGTATTTT. Translation gives CASSEVVAYTQYF.